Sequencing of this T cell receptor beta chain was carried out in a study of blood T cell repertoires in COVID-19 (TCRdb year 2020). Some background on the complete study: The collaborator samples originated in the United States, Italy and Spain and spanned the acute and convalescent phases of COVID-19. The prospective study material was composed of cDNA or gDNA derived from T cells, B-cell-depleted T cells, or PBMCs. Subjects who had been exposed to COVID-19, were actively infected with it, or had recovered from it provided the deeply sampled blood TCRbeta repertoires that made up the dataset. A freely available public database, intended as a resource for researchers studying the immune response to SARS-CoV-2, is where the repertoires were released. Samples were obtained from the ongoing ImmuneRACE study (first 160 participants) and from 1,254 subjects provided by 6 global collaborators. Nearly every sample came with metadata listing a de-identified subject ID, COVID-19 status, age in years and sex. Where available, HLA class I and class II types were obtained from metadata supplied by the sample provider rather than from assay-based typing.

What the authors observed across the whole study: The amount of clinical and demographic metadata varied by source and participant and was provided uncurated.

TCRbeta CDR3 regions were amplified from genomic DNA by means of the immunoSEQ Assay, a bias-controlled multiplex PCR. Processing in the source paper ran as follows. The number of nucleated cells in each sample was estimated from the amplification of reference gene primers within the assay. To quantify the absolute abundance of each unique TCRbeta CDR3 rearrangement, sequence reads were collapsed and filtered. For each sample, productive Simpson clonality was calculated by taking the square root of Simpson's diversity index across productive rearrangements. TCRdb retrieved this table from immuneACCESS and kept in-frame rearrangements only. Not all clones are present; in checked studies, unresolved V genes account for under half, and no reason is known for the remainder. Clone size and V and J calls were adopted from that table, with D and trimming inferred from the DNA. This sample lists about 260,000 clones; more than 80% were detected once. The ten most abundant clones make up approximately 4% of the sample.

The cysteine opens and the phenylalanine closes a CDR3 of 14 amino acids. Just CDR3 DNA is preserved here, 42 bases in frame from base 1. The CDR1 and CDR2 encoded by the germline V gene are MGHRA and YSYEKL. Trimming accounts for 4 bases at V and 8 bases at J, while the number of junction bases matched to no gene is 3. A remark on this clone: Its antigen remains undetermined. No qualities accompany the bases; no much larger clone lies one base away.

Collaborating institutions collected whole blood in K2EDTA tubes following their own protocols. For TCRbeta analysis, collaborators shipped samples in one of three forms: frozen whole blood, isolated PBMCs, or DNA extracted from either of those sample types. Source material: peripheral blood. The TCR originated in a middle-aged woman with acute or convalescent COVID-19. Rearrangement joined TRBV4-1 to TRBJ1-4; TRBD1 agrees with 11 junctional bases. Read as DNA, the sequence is TGCGCCAGCAGCCCCGGGACAGGGGGGGAAAAACTGTTTTTT. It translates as CASSPGTGGEKLFF.